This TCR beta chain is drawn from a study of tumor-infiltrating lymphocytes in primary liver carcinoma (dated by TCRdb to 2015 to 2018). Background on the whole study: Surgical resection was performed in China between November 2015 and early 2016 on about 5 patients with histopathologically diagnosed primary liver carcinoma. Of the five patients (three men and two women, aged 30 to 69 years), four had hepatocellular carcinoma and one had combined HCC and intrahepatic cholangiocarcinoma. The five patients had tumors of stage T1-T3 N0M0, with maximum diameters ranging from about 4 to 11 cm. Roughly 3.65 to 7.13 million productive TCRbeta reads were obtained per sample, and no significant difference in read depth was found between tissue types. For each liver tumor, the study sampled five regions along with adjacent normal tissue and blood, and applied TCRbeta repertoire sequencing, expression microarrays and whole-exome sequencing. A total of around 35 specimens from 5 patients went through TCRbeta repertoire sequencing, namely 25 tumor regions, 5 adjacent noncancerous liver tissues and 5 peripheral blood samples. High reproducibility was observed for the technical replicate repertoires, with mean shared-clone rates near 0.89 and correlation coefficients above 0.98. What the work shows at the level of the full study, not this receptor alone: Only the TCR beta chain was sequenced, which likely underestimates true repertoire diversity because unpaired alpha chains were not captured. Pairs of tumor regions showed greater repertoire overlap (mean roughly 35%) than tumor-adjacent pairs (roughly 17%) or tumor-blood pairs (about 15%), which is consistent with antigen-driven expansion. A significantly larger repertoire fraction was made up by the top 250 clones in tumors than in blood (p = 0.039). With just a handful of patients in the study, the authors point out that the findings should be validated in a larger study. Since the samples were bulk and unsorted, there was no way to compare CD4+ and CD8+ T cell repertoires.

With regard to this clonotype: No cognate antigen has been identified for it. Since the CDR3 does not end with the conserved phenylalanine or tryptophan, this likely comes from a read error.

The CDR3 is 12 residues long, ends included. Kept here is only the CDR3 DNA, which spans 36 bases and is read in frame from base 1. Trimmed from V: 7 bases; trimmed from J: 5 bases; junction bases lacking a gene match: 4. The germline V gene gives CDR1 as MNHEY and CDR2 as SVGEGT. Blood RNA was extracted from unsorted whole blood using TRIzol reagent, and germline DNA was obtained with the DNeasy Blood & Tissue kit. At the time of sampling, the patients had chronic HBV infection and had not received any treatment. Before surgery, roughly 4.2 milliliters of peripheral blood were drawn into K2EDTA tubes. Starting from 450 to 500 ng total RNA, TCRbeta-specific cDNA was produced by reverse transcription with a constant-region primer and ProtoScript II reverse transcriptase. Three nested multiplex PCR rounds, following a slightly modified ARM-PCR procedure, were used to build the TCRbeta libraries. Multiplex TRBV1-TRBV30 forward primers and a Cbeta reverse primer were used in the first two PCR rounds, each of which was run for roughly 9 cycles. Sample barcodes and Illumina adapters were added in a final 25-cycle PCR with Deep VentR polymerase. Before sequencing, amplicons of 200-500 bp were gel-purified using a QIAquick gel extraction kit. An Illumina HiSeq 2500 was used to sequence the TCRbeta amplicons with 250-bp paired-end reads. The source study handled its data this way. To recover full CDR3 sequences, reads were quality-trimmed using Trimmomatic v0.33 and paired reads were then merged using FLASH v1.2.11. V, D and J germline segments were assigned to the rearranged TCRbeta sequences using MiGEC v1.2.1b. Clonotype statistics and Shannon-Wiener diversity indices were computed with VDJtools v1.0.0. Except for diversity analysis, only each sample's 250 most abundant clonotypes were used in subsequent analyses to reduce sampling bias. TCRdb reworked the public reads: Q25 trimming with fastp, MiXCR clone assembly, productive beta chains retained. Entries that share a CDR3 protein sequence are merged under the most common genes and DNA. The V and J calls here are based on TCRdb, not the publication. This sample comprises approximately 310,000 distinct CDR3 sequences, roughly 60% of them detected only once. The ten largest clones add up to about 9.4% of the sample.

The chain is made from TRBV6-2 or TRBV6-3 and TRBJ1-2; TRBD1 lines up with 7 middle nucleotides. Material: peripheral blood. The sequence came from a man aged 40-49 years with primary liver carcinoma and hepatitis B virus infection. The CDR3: CASTQGVYGYTS. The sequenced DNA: TGTGCCAGCACCCAGGGGGTTTATGGCTACACCTCC.